This T cell receptor (beta chain) was retrieved from a study of siplizumab effects on memory and regulatory T cells (dated by TCRdb to between 2017 and 2020). With regard to the full study: The study looked at the effect of siplizumab, an anti-CD2 antibody, on alloreactive T-cell subsets in allogeneic mixed lymphocyte reactions made from human PBMCs.

Beyond this particular receptor, the publication reports: Sequences below about 10^-5 frequency were poorly captured, so only a minor fraction of alloreactive clones could be mapped to unstimulated subsets. Siplizumab significantly lowered the cumulative frequency of alloreactive sequences that could be traced to unstimulated CD4+ memory T cells. Of the alloreactive CD4+ clones that could be mapped, the Treg-derived share averaged around 64% with siplizumab compared with 25% to 30% in control reactions. For roughly 80-96% of proliferating CD4+ or CD8+ clones, no naive or memory phenotype could be assigned. Compared with memory T cells, unstimulated naive T cells appeared more diverse, and naive cells seemed to make a substantial contribution to the alloresponse. Whether proliferating Tregs from siplizumab cultures were suppressive was not functionally confirmed.

Libraries were built with the immunoSEQ multiplex PCR assay. Around 92,000 TCR templates per sample were assayed by the deep sequencing platform. Genomic DNA extracted from sorted T cells was used for TCRbeta CDR3 sequencing. For the original study's pipeline: Clonal analysis of TCRbeta CDR3 data was done in the R programming language. Alloreactive CD4+ and CD8+ clones were identified by comparing unstimulated samples to CFSE-low samples taken after the reaction. Regulatory or non-regulatory origin was assigned to alloreactive CD4+ clones by matching of sequences to sorted unstimulated Treg and non-Treg repertoires. Held by TCRdb, this immuneACCESS table contains in-frame sequences only and omits some clones. Under half of the omission traces to an unresolved V gene where checked; the cause of the rest is unknown. The V and J calls and the clone size are those of that table, but D and trimming were determined from the DNA. The sample yields 90,000 to 95,000 clones; under 95% were counted once. 5.5% to 7.5% of the sample goes to the ten largest clones.

The germline V gene specifies LGHNT as CDR1 and FRNRAP as CDR2. The V end loses 5 bases and the J end loses 2 bases, and a stretch of 24 bases separates them. The CDR3 sequence holds 18 residues, the cysteine and phenylalanine included. This entry keeps only the CDR3 DNA: 54 bases, framed from base 1. To note about this clone: What antigen it recognizes has not been identified. Base qualities are missing; no much larger clone stands one base away.

Sorted unstimulated T cells and proliferating T cells recovered from mixed lymphocyte reactions were subjected to TCRbeta CDR3 sequencing. Fresh whole blood from ten HLA-typed healthy donors served as the source for isolating PBMCs. The sample was CD8+ T cells sorted from blood. The receptor's source is a human donor in good health. The chain uses TRBV12-5 and TRBJ1-1; no D segment can be confidently identified. The nucleotide sequence reads TGTGCTAGTGGTCCCCCATACGCGGGATACGGTTTCAACACTGAAGCTTTCTTT. Protein translation: CASGPPYAGYGFNTEAFF.